The T cell receptor beta chain under discussion was sequenced for a study of beta chain features in type 1 diabetes. This clone turned up a few times. Its antigen remains unknown. At the DNA level, this CDR3 is encoded by other sequences in the same sample as well. This CDR3 contains 16 residues. Germline V gene sequence: CDR1 MNHEY, CDR2 SVGAGI. Between the trimmed V and J ends, which lost 0 bases and 0 bases, there was a span of 12 bases. Whole-study results and caveats: Possible PCR preference for shorter templates applied equally to patients and controls.

Of the isolated RNA, all was reverse transcribed, and so the sequenced material was expressed TCRB transcripts. The data were produced by immunoSEQ multiplex PCR, yet TCRdb's version contains in-frame clones alone and is incomplete. The sample consists of a few hundred thousand clones, around 30% of them appearing once. Material for sequencing was naive CD4+ T cells from blood. This TCR derives from a man younger than 30 in good health. J is TRBJ2-7 and V is TRBV6-5, with D possibly being TRBD2 (7 bases). The DNA of the CDR3 is TGTGCCAGCAGTTACTCGGGGGGCGGGAGCTCCTACGAGCAGTACTTC. Its protein product is CASSYSGGGSSYEQYF.